This record looks at one T cell receptor beta chain sequence and its context. The data originate from a study of identical twins. Each CDR3 protein is one row after TCRdb ran MiXCR on the 5' RACE reads. The repertoire consists of around 470,000 distinct CDR3 sequences, with approximately 14% occurring once and the leading ten covering more than 0.5%. Germline assignment: CDR1 SGHAT and CDR2 FQNNGV. The CDR3 extends over 15 amino acids. Trimming took off 1 base at V and 5 bases at J, with 14 bases between the two ends. Separately, the same data were catalogued under a study of yellow fever vaccine responses in identical twins. Per that study: As reported, the vaccine T cell response of twins seemed partly convergent and partly personalized.

The material sequenced was CD4+ T cells sorted from blood. This chain links TRBV11-2 with TRBJ1-1, with TRBD1 as a possible D gene (5 bases). The sequence was obtained from a woman aged 18-30 years in good health. CDR3 sequence (DNA): TGTGCCAGCAGCTTAGGTTTCGGGGGAATGACTGAAGCTTTCTTT. This encodes CASSLGFGGMTEAFF.